Shown below are 7 T cell receptor beta chains from a single sample sequenced in a study of monozygotic twins with inflammatory bowel disease. TCRdb reprocessed the 5' RACE reads; each CDR3 protein has one entry and no DNA is given. In all, the sample yields 330,000 or so distinct CDR3 sequences. The source material was blood. The receptors shown here come from a human donor with ulcerative colitis or Crohn's disease, or a healthy co-twin of an affected twin (not recorded which).

This rearrangement joins TRBV29-1 to TRBJ1-1; checking the TCRdb D call of TRBD1 is not possible without DNA. The germline V gene has CDR1 SQVTM and CDR2 ANQGSEA. The CDR3 contains 12 residues. CDR3 amino acids: CSVAGTRSEAFF.

The J gene is TRBJ1-1, the V gene TRBV3-1. The CDR3 covers 16 residues. Germline loops: CDR1 LGHDT, CDR2 YNNKEL (reference sequence). The CDR3 region is CASSQVLSYRDTEAFF.

The chain links TRBV12-3 or TRBV12-4 to TRBJ2-7. The CDR3 is 13 amino acids. The chain's CDR3 is CASQLSGSYEQYF.

The chain combines TRBV30 with TRBJ2-2. The germline V gene has CDR1 GTSNPN and CDR2 SVGIG (reference sequence). The CDR3 is made up of 14 amino acids. The CDR3 loop is CAWRGYGRIGELFF.

This rearrangement joins TRBV6-1 to TRBJ1-1; absent DNA, TCRdb's TRBD1 call cannot be checked. This CDR3 has 14 residues. Germline CDR1 reads MNHNS; CDR2 reads SASEGT. The CDR3 here is CASRTTGAIAEAFF.

This rearrangement joins TRBV7-6 to TRBJ2-2; TCRdb's D call, TRBD2, is unchecked because there is no DNA. This CDR3 region has 16 residues. Germline V gene sequence: CDR1 SGHVS, CDR2 FNYEAQ. CDR3 amino acids: CASSLFRLADTGELFF.

This chain connects TRBV12-3 or TRBV12-4 to TRBJ2-1; TCRdb's D call of TRBD1 is untestable without DNA. The CDR3 loop spans 15 amino acids. CDR3 sequence reads: CASRTNSYPRGEQFF.